This paragraph covers one T cell receptor (beta chain) sequence. Its antigen is unknown. The entry originates in a study of T cell responses to AZD1222 COVID-19 vaccine. The repertoire was sequenced with immunoSEQ multiplex PCR; TCRdb's copy has only in-frame clones and lacks some. The sample includes around 200,000 clones, approximately 91% of them seen just once. CDR1 is MNHEY and CDR2 is SVGEGT in the germline V gene. V lost 1 base and J 4 bases, leaving 12 bases between the germline ends. The CDR3 length is 15 residues. Study observations and caveats: In a largely white British group with more females than males, clonal diversity was possibly underestimated. Repertoire collection took place solely once the T cell response had peaked.

The chain combines TRBV6-2 or TRBV6-3 with TRBJ2-3, with a tentative D call TRBD2 (6 bases). The receptor comes from an adult in good health. Sequenced here: peripheral blood, sampled on day 0 of AZD1222 vaccination. The CDR3 loop is CASSYFGRGADTQYF. DNA for the CDR3: TGTGCCAGCAGTTACTTCGGTCGCGGGGCAGATACGCAGTATTTT.